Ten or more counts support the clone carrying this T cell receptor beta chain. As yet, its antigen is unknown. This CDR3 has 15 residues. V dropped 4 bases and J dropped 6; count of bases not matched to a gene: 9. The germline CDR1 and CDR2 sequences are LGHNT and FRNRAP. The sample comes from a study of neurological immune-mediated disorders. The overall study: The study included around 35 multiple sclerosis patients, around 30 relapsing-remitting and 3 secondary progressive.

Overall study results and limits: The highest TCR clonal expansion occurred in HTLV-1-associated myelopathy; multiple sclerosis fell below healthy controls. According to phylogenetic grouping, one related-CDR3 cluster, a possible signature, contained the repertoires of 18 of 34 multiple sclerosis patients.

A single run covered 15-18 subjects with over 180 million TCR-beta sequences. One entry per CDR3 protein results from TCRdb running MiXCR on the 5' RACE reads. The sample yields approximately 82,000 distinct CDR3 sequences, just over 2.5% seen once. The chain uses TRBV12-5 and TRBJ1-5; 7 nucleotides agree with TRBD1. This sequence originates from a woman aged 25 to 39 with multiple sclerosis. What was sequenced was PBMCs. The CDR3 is CASGSDRAGIQPQHF. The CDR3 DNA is TGTGCTAGTGGTTCTGACAGGGCGGGAATTCAGCCCCAGCATTTT.